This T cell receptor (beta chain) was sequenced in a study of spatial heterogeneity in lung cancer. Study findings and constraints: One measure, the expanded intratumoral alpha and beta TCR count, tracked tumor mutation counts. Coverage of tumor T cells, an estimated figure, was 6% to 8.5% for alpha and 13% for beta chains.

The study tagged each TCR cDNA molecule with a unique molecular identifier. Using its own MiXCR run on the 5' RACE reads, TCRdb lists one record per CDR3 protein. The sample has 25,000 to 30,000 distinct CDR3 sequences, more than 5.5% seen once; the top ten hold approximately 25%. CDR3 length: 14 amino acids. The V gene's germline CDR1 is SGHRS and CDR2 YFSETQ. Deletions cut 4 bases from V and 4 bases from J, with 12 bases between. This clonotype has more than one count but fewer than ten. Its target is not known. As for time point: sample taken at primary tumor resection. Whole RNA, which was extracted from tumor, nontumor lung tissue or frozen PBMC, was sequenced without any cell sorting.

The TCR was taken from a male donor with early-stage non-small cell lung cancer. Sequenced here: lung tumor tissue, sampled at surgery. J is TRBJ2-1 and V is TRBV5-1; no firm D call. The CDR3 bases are TGCGCCAGCAGCCCCCCTCCGGGTTACAATGAGCAGTTCTTC. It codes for CASSPPPGYNEQFF.